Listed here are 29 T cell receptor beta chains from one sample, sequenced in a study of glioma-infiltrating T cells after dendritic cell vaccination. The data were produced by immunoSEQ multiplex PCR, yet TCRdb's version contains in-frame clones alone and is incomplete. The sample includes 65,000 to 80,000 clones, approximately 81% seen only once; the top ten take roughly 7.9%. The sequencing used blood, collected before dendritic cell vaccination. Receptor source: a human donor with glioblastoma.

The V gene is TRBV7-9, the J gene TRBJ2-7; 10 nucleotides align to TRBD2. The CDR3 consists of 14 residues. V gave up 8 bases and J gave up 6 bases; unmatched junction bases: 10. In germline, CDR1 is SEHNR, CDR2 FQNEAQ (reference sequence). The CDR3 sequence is CASEERGGQSEQYF. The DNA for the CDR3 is TGTGCCAGCGAGGAGCGGGGGGGCCAAAGCGAGCAGTACTTC.

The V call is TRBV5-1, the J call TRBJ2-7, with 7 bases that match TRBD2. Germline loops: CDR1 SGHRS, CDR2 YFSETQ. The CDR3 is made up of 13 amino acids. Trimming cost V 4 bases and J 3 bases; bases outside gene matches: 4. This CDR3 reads CASSPGRGYEQYF. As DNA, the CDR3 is TGCGCCAGCAGCCCGGGGAGGGGCTACGAGCAGTACTTC.

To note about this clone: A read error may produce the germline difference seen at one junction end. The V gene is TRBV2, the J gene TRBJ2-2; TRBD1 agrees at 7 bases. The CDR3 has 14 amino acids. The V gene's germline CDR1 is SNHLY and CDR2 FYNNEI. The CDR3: CASTEGGNTGELFF. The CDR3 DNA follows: TGTGCCAGCACTGAAGGGGGCAACACCGGGGAGCTGTTTTTT.

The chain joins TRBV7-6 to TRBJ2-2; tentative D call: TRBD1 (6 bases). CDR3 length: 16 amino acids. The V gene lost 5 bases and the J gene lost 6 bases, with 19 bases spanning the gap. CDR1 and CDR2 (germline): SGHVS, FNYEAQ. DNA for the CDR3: TGTGCCAGCAGCAGCAGACAGGCATTCGATCCCGGGGAGCTGTTTTTT. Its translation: CASSSRQAFDPGELFF.

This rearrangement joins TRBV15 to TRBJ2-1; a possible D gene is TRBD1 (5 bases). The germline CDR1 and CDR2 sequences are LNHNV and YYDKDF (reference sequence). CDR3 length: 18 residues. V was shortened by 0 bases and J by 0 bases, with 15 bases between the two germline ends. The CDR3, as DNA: TGTGCCACCAGCAGAGATAGATGGGGCCAGAGCTCCTACAATGAGCAGTTCTTC. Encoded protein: CATSRDRWGQSSYNEQFF.

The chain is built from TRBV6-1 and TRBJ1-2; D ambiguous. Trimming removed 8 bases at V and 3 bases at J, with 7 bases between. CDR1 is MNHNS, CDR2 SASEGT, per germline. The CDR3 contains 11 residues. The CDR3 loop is CASLNYYGYTF. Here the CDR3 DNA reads TGTGCCAGCCTTAATTACTATGGCTACACCTTC.

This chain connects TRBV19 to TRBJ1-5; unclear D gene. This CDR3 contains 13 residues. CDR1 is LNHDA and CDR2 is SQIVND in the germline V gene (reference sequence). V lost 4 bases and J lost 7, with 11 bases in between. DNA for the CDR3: TGTGCCAGTAGTACAAAGACTCAGCAGCCCCAGCATTTT. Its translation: CASSTKTQQPQHF. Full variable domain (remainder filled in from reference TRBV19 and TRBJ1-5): DGGITQSPKYLFRKEGQNVTLSCEQNLNHDAMYWYRQDPGQGLRLIYYSQIVNDFQKGDIAEGYSVSREKKESFPLTVTSAQKNPTAFYLCASSTKTQQPQHFGDGTRLSIL.

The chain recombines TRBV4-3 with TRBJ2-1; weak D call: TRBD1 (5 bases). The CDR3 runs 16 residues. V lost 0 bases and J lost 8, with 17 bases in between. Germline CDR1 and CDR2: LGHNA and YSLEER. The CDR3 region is CASSQDSGIWGDEQFF. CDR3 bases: TGCGCCAGCAGCCAAGATAGTGGGATTTGGGGCGATGAGCAGTTCTTC.

CDR3 residues: CASSVETGGNSPLHF. In DNA, the CDR3 is TGTGCCAGCAGCGTAGAAACAGGGGGTAATTCACCCCTCCACTTT. The V gene is TRBV9, the J gene TRBJ1-6, with 8 bases lining up with TRBD1. CDR3 length: 15 amino acids. Losses at the gene ends were 0 bases for V and 6 bases for J; bases not matched to a gene: 2. CDR1 is SGDLS, CDR2 YYNGEE, per germline.

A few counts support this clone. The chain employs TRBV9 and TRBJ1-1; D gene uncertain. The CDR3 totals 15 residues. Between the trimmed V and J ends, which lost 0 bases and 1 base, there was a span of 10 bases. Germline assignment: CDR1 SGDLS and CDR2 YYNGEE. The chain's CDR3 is CASSVEPLPNTEAFF. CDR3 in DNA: TGTGCCAGCAGCGTAGAGCCACTACCGAACACTGAAGCTTTCTTT.

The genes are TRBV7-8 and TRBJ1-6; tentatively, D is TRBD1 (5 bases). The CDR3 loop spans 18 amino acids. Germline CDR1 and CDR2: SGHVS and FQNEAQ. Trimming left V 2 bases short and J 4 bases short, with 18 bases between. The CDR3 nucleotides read TGTGCCAGCAGCTTATCCCAGGGCGGACGGACGTATAATTCACCCCTCCACTTT. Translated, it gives CASSLSQGGRTYNSPLHF.

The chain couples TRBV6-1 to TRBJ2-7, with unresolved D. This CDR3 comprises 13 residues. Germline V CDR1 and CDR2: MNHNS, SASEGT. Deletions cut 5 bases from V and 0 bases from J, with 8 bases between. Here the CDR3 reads CASSPRYSYEQYF. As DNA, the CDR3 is TGTGCCAGCAGTCCTAGGTACTCCTACGAGCAGTACTTC.

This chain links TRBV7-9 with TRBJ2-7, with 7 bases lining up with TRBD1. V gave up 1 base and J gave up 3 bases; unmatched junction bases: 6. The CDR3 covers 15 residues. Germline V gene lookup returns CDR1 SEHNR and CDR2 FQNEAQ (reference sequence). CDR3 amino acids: CASSLVQGTLYEQYF. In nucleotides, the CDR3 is TGTGCCAGCAGCTTAGTACAGGGGACCCTCTACGAGCAGTACTTC.

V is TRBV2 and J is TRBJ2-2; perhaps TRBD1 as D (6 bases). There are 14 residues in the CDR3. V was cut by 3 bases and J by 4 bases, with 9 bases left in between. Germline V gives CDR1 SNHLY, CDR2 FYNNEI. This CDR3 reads CASSEGAGTGELFF. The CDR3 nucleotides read TGTGCCAGCAGTGAGGGGGCAGGCACCGGGGAGCTGTTTTTT.

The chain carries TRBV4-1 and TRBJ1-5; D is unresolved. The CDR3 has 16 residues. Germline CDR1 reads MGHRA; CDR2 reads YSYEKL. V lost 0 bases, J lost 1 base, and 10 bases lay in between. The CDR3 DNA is TGCGCCAGCAGCCAAGAGCCCGCAGTAAGCAATCAGCCCCAGCATTTT. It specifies CASSQEPAVSNQPQHF.

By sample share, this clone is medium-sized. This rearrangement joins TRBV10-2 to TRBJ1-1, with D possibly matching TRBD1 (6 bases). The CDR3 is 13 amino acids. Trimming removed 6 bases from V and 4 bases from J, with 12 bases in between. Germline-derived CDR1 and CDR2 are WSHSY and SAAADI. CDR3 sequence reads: CASRNREITEAFF. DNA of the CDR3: TGCGCCAGCAGGAACAGGGAGATCACTGAAGCTTTCTTT.

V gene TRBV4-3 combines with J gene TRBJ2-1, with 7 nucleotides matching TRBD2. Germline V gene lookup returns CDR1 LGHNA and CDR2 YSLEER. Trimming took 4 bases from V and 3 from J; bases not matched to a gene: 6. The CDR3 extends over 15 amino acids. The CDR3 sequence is CASSLLGGGYNEQFF. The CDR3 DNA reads TGCGCCAGCAGCCTTTTGGGGGGGGGCTACAATGAGCAGTTCTTC.

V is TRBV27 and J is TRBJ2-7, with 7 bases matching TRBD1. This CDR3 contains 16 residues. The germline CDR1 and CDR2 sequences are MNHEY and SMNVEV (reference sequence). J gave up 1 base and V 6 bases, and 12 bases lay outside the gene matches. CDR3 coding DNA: TGTGCCAGCAGCCCGTCAGGGGGAATGGTGTCCTACGAGCAGTACTTC. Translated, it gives CASSPSGGMVSYEQYF.

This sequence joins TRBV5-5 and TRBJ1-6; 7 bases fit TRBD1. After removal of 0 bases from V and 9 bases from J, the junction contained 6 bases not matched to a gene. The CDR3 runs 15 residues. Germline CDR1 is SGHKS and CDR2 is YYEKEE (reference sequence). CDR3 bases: TGTGCCAGCAGCTTGGGTGCAGGGGGAACTTCACCCCTCCACTTT. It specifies CASSLGAGGTSPLHF. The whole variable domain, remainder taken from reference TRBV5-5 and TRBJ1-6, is DAGVTQSPTHLIKTRGQQVTLRCSPISGHKSVSWYQQVLGQGPQFIFQYYEKEERGRGNFPDRFSARQFPNYSSELNVNALLLGDSALYLCASSLGAGGTSPLHFGNGTRLTVT.

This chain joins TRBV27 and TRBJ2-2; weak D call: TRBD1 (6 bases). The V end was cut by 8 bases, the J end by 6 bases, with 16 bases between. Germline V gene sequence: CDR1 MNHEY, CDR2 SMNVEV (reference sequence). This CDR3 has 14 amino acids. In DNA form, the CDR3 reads TGTGCCAGCGGCCGACCGGGACATTCCGGGGAGCTGTTTTTT. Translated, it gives CASGRPGHSGELFF.

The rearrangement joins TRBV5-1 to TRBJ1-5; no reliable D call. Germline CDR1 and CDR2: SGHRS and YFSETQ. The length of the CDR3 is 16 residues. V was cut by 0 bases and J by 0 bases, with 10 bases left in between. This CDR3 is CASSLVPGISNQPQHF. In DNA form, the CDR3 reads TGCGCCAGCAGCTTGGTGCCGGGGATTAGCAATCAGCCCCAGCATTTT.

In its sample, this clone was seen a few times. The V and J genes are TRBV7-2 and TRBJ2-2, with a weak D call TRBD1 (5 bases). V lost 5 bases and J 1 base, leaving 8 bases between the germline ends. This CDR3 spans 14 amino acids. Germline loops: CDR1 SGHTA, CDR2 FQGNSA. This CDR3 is CASSQTVNTGELFF. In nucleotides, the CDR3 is TGTGCCAGCAGCCAGACAGTGAACACCGGGGAGCTGTTTTTT. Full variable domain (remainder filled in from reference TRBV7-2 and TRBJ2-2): GAGVSQSPSNKVTEKGKDVELRCDPISGHTALYWYRQSLGQGLEFLIYFQGNSAPDKSGLPSDRFSAERTGGSVSTLTIQRTQQEDSAVYLCASSQTVNTGELFFGEGSRLTVL.

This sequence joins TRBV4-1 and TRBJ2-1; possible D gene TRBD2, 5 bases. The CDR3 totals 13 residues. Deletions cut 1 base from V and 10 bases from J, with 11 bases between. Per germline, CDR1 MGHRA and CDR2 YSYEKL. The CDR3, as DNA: TGCGCCAGCAGCCAAGTCGGGGTCGGGGAGCAGTTCTTC. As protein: CASSQVGVGEQFF.

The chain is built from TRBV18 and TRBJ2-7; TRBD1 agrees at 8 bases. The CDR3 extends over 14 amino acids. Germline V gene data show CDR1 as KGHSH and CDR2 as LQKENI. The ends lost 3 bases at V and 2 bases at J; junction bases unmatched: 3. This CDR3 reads CASSPGTGTYEQYF. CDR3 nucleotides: TGTGCCAGCTCACCGGGGACAGGAACCTACGAGCAGTACTTC.

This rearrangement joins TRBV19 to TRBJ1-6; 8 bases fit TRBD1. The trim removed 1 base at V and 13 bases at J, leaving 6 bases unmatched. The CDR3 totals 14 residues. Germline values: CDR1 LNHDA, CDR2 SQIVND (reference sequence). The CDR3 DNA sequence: TGTGCCAGTAGTATAGGAGGGACAGGCACTCCCCTCCACTTT. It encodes CASSIGGTGTPLHF.

The CDR3, as DNA: TGTGCCAGCAGTGAAGCGCTAAGGGGGGGCGAGAGCTATGGCTACACCTTC. Its protein is CASSEALRGGESYGYTF. The rearrangement joins TRBV6-1 to TRBJ1-2, with a tentative D call TRBD1 (6 bases). V lost 0 bases and J lost 4, with 18 bases in between. CDR1 MNHNS and CDR2 SASEGT come from the germline V gene. The CDR3 is made up of 17 amino acids.

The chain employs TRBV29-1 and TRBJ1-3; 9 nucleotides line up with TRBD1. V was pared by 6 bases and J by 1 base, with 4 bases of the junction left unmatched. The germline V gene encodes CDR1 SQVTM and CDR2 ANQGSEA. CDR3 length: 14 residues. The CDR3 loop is CSVVGQGSGNTIYF. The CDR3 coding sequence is TGCAGCGTGGTGGGACAGGGATCTGGAAACACCATATATTTT.

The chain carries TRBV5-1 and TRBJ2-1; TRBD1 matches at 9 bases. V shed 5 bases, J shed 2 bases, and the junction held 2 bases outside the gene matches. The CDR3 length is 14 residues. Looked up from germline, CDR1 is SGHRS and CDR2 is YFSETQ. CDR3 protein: CASRGTGPYNEQFF. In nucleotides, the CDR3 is TGCGCCAGCAGAGGGACAGGGCCCTACAATGAGCAGTTCTTC.

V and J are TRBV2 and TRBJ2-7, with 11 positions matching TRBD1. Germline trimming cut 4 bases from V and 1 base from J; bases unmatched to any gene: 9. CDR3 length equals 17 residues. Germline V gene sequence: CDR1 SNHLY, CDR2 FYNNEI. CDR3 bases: TGTGCCAGCAGTGCCTTCAGCGGGACAGGGGGATCCTACGAGCAGTACTTC. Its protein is CASSAFSGTGGSYEQYF.